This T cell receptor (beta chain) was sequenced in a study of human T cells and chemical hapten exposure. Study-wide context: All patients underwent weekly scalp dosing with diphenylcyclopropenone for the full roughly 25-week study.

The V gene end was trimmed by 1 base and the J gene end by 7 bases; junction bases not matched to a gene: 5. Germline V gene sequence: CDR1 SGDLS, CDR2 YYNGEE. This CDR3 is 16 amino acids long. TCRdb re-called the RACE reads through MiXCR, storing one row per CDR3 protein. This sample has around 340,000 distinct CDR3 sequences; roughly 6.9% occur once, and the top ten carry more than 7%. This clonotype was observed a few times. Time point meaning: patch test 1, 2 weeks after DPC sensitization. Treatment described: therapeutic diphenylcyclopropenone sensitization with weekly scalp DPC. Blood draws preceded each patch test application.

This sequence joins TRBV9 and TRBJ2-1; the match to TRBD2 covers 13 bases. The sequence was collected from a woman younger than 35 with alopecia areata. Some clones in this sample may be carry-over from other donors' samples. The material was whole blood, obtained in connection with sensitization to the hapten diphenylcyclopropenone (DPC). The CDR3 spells CASSVTSGGALNEQFF. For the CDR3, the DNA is TGTGCCAGCAGCGTAACTAGCGGGGGGGCCCTTAATGAGCAGTTCTTC.